Sequencing of this T cell receptor beta chain was carried out in a study of T-cell memory formation after mild COVID-19 (dated by TCRdb to about 2021). The study in broad terms: TCR sequence clusters from the two donors were found to be largely donor specific. In a couple of donors, T-cell clones that expanded and contracted after mild COVID-19 were tracked by sequencing TCRalpha and TCRbeta repertoires over time. Two young, previously healthy adult volunteers made up the cohort, one male and one female. Broader findings and caveats from the paper: The detection of some responding clones in pre-infection memory suggests that pre-existing cross-reactive memory T cells joined the SARS-CoV-2 response. Contracting CD4+ clones turned up mainly in the CM and EM memory subsets, whereas EMRA was where CD8+ clones were enriched. Clones that contracted from day 15 to 85 showed balanced CD4/CD8 phenotypes, whereas a second wave of clones that expanded from day 15 to 37 leaned towards CD4+. SARS-CoV-2 specificity was not confirmed for the second-wave clones peaking on day 37. The study covered only a couple of mild cases, and larger cohorts including severe cases with pre-infection samples were considered necessary.

Ficoll-Paque density gradient centrifugation was used to isolate PBMCs. The cysteine opens and the phenylalanine closes a CDR3 of 15 amino acids. Only the CDR3 portion is preserved as DNA: 45 bases, with reading frame beginning at the first base. Reading the germline V gene (reference sequence) gives CDR1 DFQATT and CDR2 SNEGSKA. At the junction V is shortened by 1 base and J by 5 bases; bases outside the gene matches: 9. For sequencing, an Illumina NovaSeq 6000 was employed. Using 5'RACE with constant-segment primers, TCRalpha and TCRbeta cDNA libraries were constructed, with sample barcodes and unique molecular identifiers added in the process. Trizol reagent was used to extract RNA from every sample. Library amplification was performed in two PCR steps, and a second sample barcode and Illumina TruSeq adapters were introduced in the second step. Sequencing of libraries was performed on an Illumina NovaSeq with 2 x 150 bp paired-end reads. The authors' analysis ran thus. Demultiplexing of reads and collapsing into UMI-guided consensus sequences were performed with migec v1.2.7. Using mixcr v2.1.11, the UMI consensuses were aligned to TRA and TRB V and J templates and assembled into clonotypes. A clonotype was counted as expanded or contracted only when both edgeR and NoisET called the clonotype significant, with the noise models trained on biological replicates. For edgeR calls, the thresholds were a false discovery rate-adjusted p below 0.01 and a log2 fold-change of 1. As an exploratory analysis of dynamics, max-normalized trajectories of the 1000 most abundant clonotypes were examined by PCA with hierarchical clustering. Each responding clone was given a CD4 or CD8 phenotype based on the CD4+ and CD8+ repertoires, which had been sequenced separately. Starting from the raw public reads, TCRdb applied fastp trimming at Q25, assembled clones with MiXCR and retained in-frame beta chains. Every distinct CDR3 protein forms one entry, paired with its most common genes and DNA. TCRdb assigned the V and J calls; the authors' analysis was not used. A total of 84,000 or so distinct CDR3 sequences appear in this sample, roughly 13% of them only once. The top ten clonotypes cover 30% to 35% of the sample.

This clonotype is considered medium-sized (0.01 to 0.1%). Its specific antigen is unknown. Base qualities are missing; no much larger clone stands one base away. This receptor chain uses TRBV20-1 and TRBJ1-2; TRBD1 matches 8 bases in the middle. The sequenced sample was PBMCs or a T cell subset sorted from them (not recorded which). This sequence was found in an adult woman who had mild COVID-19 (a few samples of this study predate the infection). The sample titles of this study are shuffled in the database, so cell type and time point are left out; the donor was told from shared clones. The CDR3 reads CSARVEDRVGYGYTF. The nucleotide sequence reads TGCAGTGCTAGAGTAGAGGACAGGGTTGGATATGGCTACACCTTC.